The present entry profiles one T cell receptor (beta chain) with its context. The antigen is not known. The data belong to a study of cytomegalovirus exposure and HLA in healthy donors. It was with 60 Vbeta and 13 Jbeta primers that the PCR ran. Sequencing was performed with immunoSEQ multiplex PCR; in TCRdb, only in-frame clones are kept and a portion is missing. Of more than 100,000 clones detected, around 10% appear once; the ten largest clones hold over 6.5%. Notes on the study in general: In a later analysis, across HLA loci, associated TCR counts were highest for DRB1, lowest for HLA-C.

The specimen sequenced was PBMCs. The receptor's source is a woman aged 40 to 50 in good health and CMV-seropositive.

The CDR3 DNA is TGTGCCAGCAGTCTCTTAACGGGGGCCTACGAGCAGTACTTC. It encodes CASSLLTGAYEQYF. The chain couples TRBV6-5 to TRBJ2-7, with a possible D match to TRBD2 (6 bases). CDR3 length: 14 residues. V was trimmed by 5 bases and J by 2 bases, leaving 13 bases between them. The germline V gene has CDR1 MNHEY and CDR2 SVGAGI.